One sample yielded the 18 T cell receptor beta chains listed below, sequenced in a study of blood T cell repertoires in COVID-19. The protocol was immunoSEQ multiplex PCR, while the TCRdb copy is restricted to in-frame clones and leaves out a portion. The table lists approximately 100,000 clones, approximately 86% of them singletons. Sequences were obtained from peripheral blood. The receptors derive from a man in his fifties or sixties with acute or convalescent COVID-19.

DNA for the CDR3: TGCAGCGTTGGGACTACCTCCAATGAGCAGTTCTTC. Protein sequence: CSVGTTSNEQFF. The chain is built from TRBV29-1 and TRBJ2-1; D is possibly TRBD2 (6 bases). CDR3 size: 12 residues. V lost 4 bases, J lost 6 bases, and 10 bases lay in between. Germline CDR1 SQVTM, CDR2 ANQGSEA.

The CDR3 sequence: CASSLTAPKQTQYF. The CDR3 bases are TGTGCCAGCAGCTTAACAGCCCCGAAGCAAACCCAGTACTTC. The chain uses TRBV11-2 and TRBJ2-5; no clear D. The CDR3 totals 14 residues. The germline V gene encodes CDR1 SGHAT and CDR2 FQNNGV. V shed 2 bases and J shed 8 bases, with 15 bases lying between them.

The chain joins TRBV5-5 to TRBJ1-4; 11 nucleotides line up with TRBD1. Germline V gene lookup returns CDR1 SGHKS and CDR2 YYEKEE (reference sequence). The V segment lost 2 bases and the J segment 7 bases; nucleotides outside the gene matches: 4. This CDR3 is 15 amino acids long. The DNA of the CDR3 is TGTGCCAGCAGCTTTCTGGGACAGGGGGTTGAAAAACTGTTTTTT. Its protein product is CASSFLGQGVEKLFF.

The chain employs TRBV14 and TRBJ2-1; 8 nucleotides line up with TRBD2. In germline, CDR1 is SGHDN, CDR2 FVKESK. V trimming: 4 bases; J trimming: 4 bases; junction bases outside the gene matches: 6. The CDR3 spans 15 residues. The CDR3 nucleotides are TGTGCCAGCAGCCCTACTAGCGGAGTTTACAATGAGCAGTTCTTC. Encoded protein: CASSPTSGVYNEQFF.

The V gene is TRBV7-2, the J gene TRBJ1-6; D unresolved. Trimming took off 7 bases at V and 8 bases at J, with 18 bases between the two ends. This CDR3 is 15 amino acids long. Germline CDR1 is SGHTA and CDR2 is FQGNSA. CDR3 coding DNA: TGTGCCAGCACCCTGGGAGGGCCCCCTGATTCACCCCTCCACTTT. Encoded protein: CASTLGGPPDSPLHF.

V usage is TRBV7-9 and J usage is TRBJ1-5; D ambiguous. CDR3 length equals 13 residues. Germline V gives CDR1 SEHNR, CDR2 FQNEAQ (reference sequence). Between the trimmed V and J ends, which lost 2 bases and 5 bases, there was a span of 7 bases. The CDR3, as DNA: TGTGCCAGCAGCTTATGGGAGGATCAGCCCCAGCATTTT. Protein product: CASSLWEDQPQHF. Using reference TRBV7-9 and TRBJ1-5 for the parts outside the CDR3, the full variable domain is DTGVSQNPRHKITKRGQNVTFRCDPISEHNRLYWYRQTLGQGPEFLTYFQNEAQLEKSRLLSDRFSAERPKGSFSTLEIQRTEQGDSAMYLCASSLWEDQPQHFGDGTRLSIL.

This clone was detected once. The genes are TRBV7-9 and TRBJ2-2, with D possibly matching TRBD2 (6 bases). CDR3 length: 15 amino acids. V lost 5 bases to trimming and J lost 2 bases, with 12 bases between them. Germline-derived CDR1 and CDR2 are SEHNR and FQNEAQ (reference sequence). The CDR3 region has the DNA TGTGCCAGCAGCCGAGGGAGGACCAACACCGGGGAGCTGTTTTTT. It codes for CASSRGRTNTGELFF. Full variable domain (rest looked up from reference TRBV7-9 and TRBJ2-2): DTGVSQNPRHKITKRGQNVTFRCDPISEHNRLYWYRQTLGQGPEFLTYFQNEAQLEKSRLLSDRFSAERPKGSFSTLEIQRTEQGDSAMYLCASSRGRTNTGELFFGEGSRLTVL.

This chain uses TRBV7-9 with TRBJ2-3, with 8 bases matching TRBD2. The CDR3 covers 14 residues. V lost 5 bases and J lost 4; bases outside the gene matches: 5. Germline lookup yields CDR1 SEHNR and CDR2 FQNEAQ (reference sequence). CDR3 coding DNA: TGTGCCAGCAGCGACTGGACTAGCTCAGATACGCAGTATTTT. Its protein product is CASSDWTSSDTQYF.

This chain's CDR3 is CASSTAPSGSLYEQFF. The CDR3 nucleotides read TGTGCCAGCAGCACTGCACCTAGCGGGAGTTTGTATGAGCAGTTCTTC. The rearrangement uses TRBV9 and TRBJ2-1; 10 bases fit TRBD2. CDR3 size: 16 residues. In germline, CDR1 is SGDLS, CDR2 YYNGEE. J lost 8 bases, V lost 4 bases, and 12 bases had no gene match.

The V gene is TRBV19, the J gene TRBJ2-2, with D hard to call. The V gene lost 1 base and the J gene lost 4 bases, with 7 bases spanning the gap. CDR3 length: 14 residues. The germline gives CDR1 LNHDA, CDR2 SQIVND (reference sequence). CDR3 protein: CASSIGELTGELFF. The CDR3, as DNA: TGTGCCAGTAGTATAGGTGAACTCACCGGGGAGCTGTTTTTT. The full variable domain, in which reference TRBV19 and TRBJ2-2 provide the parts outside the CDR3, is DGGITQSPKYLFRKEGQNVTLSCEQNLNHDAMYWYRQDPGQGLRLIYYSQIVNDFQKGDIAEGYSVSREKKESFPLTVTSAQKNPTAFYLCASSIGELTGELFFGEGSRLTVL.

The V gene is TRBV11-1, the J gene TRBJ2-5; perhaps TRBD2 as D (5 bases). There are 14 residues in the CDR3. Trimming left V 3 bases short and J 1 base short, with 9 bases between. Looked up from germline, CDR1 is SGHAT and CDR2 is FQDESV (reference sequence). CDR3 nucleotide sequence: TGTGCCAGCAGCTTTAGCGACCTCCAAGAGACCCAGTACTTC. Its translation: CASSFSDLQETQYF.

This chain uses TRBV4-1 with TRBJ1-1; no definite D call. Trimming cost V 4 bases and J 5 bases, with 26 bases left between them. The CDR3 spans 18 residues. Looked up from germline, CDR1 is MGHRA and CDR2 is YSYEKL. The CDR3 region is CASSPGIWRKRVITEAFF. The CDR3 DNA reads as TGCGCCAGCAGCCCCGGGATTTGGAGGAAGAGAGTAATAACTGAAGCTTTCTTT.

The chain has TRBV2 and TRBJ1-6, with D tentatively TRBD1 (5 bases). This CDR3 has 17 amino acids. Germline CDR1 and CDR2: SNHLY and FYNNEI. Trimming removed 0 bases from V and 3 bases from J, with 12 bases in between. This CDR3 is CASSEALQTDYNSPLHF. The CDR3 DNA reads as TGTGCCAGCAGTGAAGCGTTACAGACAGACTATAATTCACCCCTCCACTTT.

This clone was recorded only once. The rearrangement uses TRBV27 and TRBJ2-7; D might be TRBD2 (5 bases). CDR3 length equals 14 residues. Trimming took off 7 bases at V and 4 bases at J, with 17 bases between the two ends. Germline V CDR1 and CDR2: MNHEY, SMNVEV (reference sequence). CDR3 loop: CASIQTVEAYEQYF. The CDR3 DNA follows: TGTGCCAGCATCCAGACGGTGGAGGCGTACGAGCAGTACTTC.

The chain is built from TRBV29-1 and TRBJ2-3; no clear D. The CDR3 sequence is 14 residues long. Germline assignment: CDR1 SQVTM and CDR2 ANQGSEA. V lost 0 bases, J lost 4 bases, and 11 bases lay in between. The CDR3 coding sequence is TGCAGCGTTGAAGAGAGGCCTCCGGCAGATACGCAGTATTTT. Protein product: CSVEERPPADTQYF.

The chain has TRBV6-5 and TRBJ2-3; weak D call: TRBD2 (7 bases). V dropped 2 bases and J dropped 3 bases, with 9 bases sitting between them. CDR1 and CDR2 (germline): MNHEY, SVGAGI. This CDR3 has 14 amino acids. This chain's CDR3 is CASSYAGATDTQYF. In DNA, the CDR3 is TGTGCCAGCAGTTACGCGGGGGCGACAGATACGCAGTATTTT.

The J gene is TRBJ1-5, the V gene TRBV4-1, with D perhaps TRBD1 (5 bases). V was shortened by 2 bases and J by 1 base, with 12 bases between the two germline ends. The CDR3 runs to 16 residues. Germline V gene sequence: CDR1 MGHRA, CDR2 YSYEKL. The CDR3 DNA follows: TGCGCCAGCAGCCAACAGGCTGGGGGGAGCAATCAGCCCCAGCATTTT. Its translation is CASSQQAGGSNQPQHF.

J is TRBJ1-6 and V is TRBV9; 9 bases align to TRBD1. There are 14 residues in the CDR3. V shed 7 bases and J 7 bases; nucleotides not matched to a gene: 6. The germline V gene encodes CDR1 SGDLS and CDR2 YYNGEE. The CDR3 loop reads CASSWGTGNSPLHF. The CDR3 DNA is TGTGCCAGCTCGTGGGGGACAGGGAATTCACCCCTCCACTTT.